This record covers a single T cell receptor beta chain. Its antigen is not yet known. No much larger clonotype is one base removed from it; base qualities were not supplied. This specimen belongs to a study of long-term antiretroviral therapy in people with HIV (dated by TCRdb to 2021 to 2024). Some background on the complete study: The earliest samples were collected approximately a decade before the 2015 WHO recommendation for immediate ART, a period when ART was typically delayed until CD4 counts fell. A retrospective serial study tested whether ART initiation and durable HIV suppression were associated with changes in peripheral blood TRB repertoire composition and diversity. The cohort contributed fewer than 200 cryopreserved PBMC samples from 30 adults with confirmed HIV infection, collected serially over a mean of about 6 years (range 1-12). Among the 30 to 35 participants with HIV, about a dozen were female. No cross-contamination during QIAcube processing turned up in test extractions that ran a monoclonal T-cell line alongside some 34 polyclonal samples. The research as a whole found: Starting ART was linked to a significant rise in TRB diversity, yet even after long-term ART the diversity remained significantly lower than in transplant donor controls. Inferences about post-ART repertoire changes are limited because no data were available on ART adherence, viral resistance or therapy changes. Because cell numbers in pre-ART samples were limited, unsorted PBMC were profiled instead of sorted CD4+ and CD8+ T cells. Limited PBMC availability meant only the TCR beta chain was sequenced, without alpha chain pairing. The samples span the years 2004 to 2017, and the ART regimens used may be less effective than current regimens. Narrower CDR3 length ranges were observed in HIV repertoires than in controls, and an antigen-experienced repertoire with only a slight naive shift after ART was suggested by the network structure. Expanded TRB clones identified before ART initiation dominated the repertoire at all time points, although this dominance fluctuated and declined in many PLHIV after ART.

To be included, a participant needed at least one PBMC sample from before ART initiation plus at least two post-ART samples. Every participant with HIV received treatment in the United States of America. Before DNA extraction, cryopreserved samples of about 0.95-10 million PBMC were thawed and washed. At the time of the earliest PBMC sample, participants with HIV were aged between about 23 and 54 years. Each participant contributed PBMC samples from 1-4 timepoints before ART initiation and 2-8 timepoints after ART initiation, with a median of 7 samples. Serial HIV viral load, CD4+ T-cell count, ART history and demographic data were obtained for every participant. Genomic DNA was extracted from unsorted PBMC with a Qiagen kit on a QIAcube, processed in batches of 12 samples. The CDR3 runs 15 amino acids, cysteine and phenylalanine included. The CDR3 DNA has 45 bases and is translated from base 1. V is reduced by 3 bases and J by 4 bases, leaving a spacing of 15 bases between them. The germline V gene provides CDR1 MGHRA and CDR2 YSYEKL.

Sequencing of the TRB variable region was done with the immunoSEQ hsTCRB v3.0 assay at survey level resolution. The target sequencing depth for TRB was 40,000-50,000 T-cell genomes per sample. TRB libraries were pooled and sequenced on an Illumina MiSeq using a v3 150-cycle kit. Per the authors' processing: Analysis of repertoires was carried out in R inside a reproducible Nextflow workflow spanning QC, data transformation and analysis. LymphoSeq2, an R package for exploring AIRR-Seq data, was used to implement the custom analyses. After excluding a handful of samples that yielded fewer than 5000 total TRB sequences, 150 to 200 HIV repertoires remained for analysis. Of the 188 retained HIV repertoires, approximately 60 were collected before and more than 120 after ART initiation. Each repertoire was downsampled to 5000 TRB nucleotide sequences, and summary statistics were averaged across 100 downsampling iterations. Only TRB sequences with CDR3 regions of at least seven amino acids were retained for analysis. Two measures captured diversity: a Shannon entropy-derived clonality score and the Gini coefficient. In the repertoire networks, any two of the top 5000 CDR3 amino acid sequences were linked whenever the two sequences differed by an edit distance of one. For TRB CDR3 amino acid sequences, GLIPH2 was used to predict antigen specificity groups and MHC restriction. CDR3 amino acid sequences were matched against VDJdb and McPAS-TCR to flag known CMV, EBV, HIV or tissue antigen associations. Pre-ART, post-ART and control groups were compared with Wilcoxon signed-rank tests and Holm-Bonferroni correction. The immuneACCESS repertoire file appears here via TCRdb, limited to in-frame rearrangements. These files lack a portion of the clones; in checked studies, under half of the deficit traces to unresolved V genes, and the cause of the others is not known. V and J calls and clone size come straight from that table; D and trimming were deduced from the DNA. The sample table holds tens of thousands of clones, of which 80% to 90% were seen once. The biggest ten clones account for about 8.3% of the sample.

This clonotype was obtained from a man between 45 and 60 years old with HIV. The sequence joins TRBV4-1 to TRBJ2-5; D gene: possibly TRBD2, on 6 matching bases. The sample consisted of unsorted PBMCs, taken 3.2 years before starting antiretroviral therapy. The DNA sequence is as follows: TGCGCCAGCAGCCAGTGGGACTCCGGGAGAGAGACCCAGTACTTC. It specifies CASSQWDSGRETQYF.